These 18 T cell receptor beta chains share one sample of origin, sequenced in a study of cytomegalovirus exposure and HLA in healthy donors. The PCR had 60 Vbeta and 13 Jbeta primers. TCRdb's copy holds only in-frame clones and misses some; the assay was immunoSEQ multiplex PCR. Of 55,000 to 70,000 clones in the sample, 70% to 75% are singletons; the top ten hold roughly 5%. Material for sequencing was PBMCs. These receptors all stem from a woman aged 30 to 39 in good health and CMV-seronegative.

The chain links TRBV7-2 to TRBJ2-7; 12 positions match TRBD2. This CDR3 contains 15 residues. J was trimmed by 0 bases and V by 5 bases; bases with no gene match: 2. Germline lookup yields CDR1 SGHTA and CDR2 FQGNSA. The CDR3 protein is CASSQTSGSSYEQYV. The CDR3 DNA reads as TGTGCCAGCAGCCAGACTAGCGGGAGCTCCTACGAGCAGTACGTC.

The rearrangement joins TRBV12-5 to TRBJ1-1; 9 nucleotides align to TRBD1. CDR1 LGHNT and CDR2 FRNRAP come from the germline V gene. This CDR3 has 15 residues. Trimming at V came to 1 base and at J to 2 bases, leaving 2 bases not matched to a gene. The CDR3 DNA reads TGTGCTAGTGGTTTGGGGACAGGGGTTAACACTGAAGCTTTCTTT. It yields the protein CASGLGTGVNTEAFF.

The chain recombines TRBV29-1 with TRBJ2-1; 13 bases agree with TRBD2. The CDR3 has 16 residues. Germline V gives CDR1 SQVTM, CDR2 ANQGSEA. The trim removed 7 bases at V and 9 bases at J, leaving 15 bases unmatched. As DNA, the CDR3 is TGCAGCGCCACCTGGGTGAGACTAGCGGGAGGCCGTGAGCAGTTCTTC. Amino acids: CSATWVRLAGGREQFF.

V and J are TRBV2 and TRBJ1-5; 10 bases line up with TRBD1. Germline values: CDR1 SNHLY, CDR2 FYNNEI. The CDR3 sequence is 13 residues long. J lost 7 bases, V lost 6 bases, and 3 bases had no gene match. CDR3 nucleotides: TGTGCCAGCAGGACAGGGGGCTACCAGCCCCAGCATTTT. Translation: CASRTGGYQPQHF.

J is TRBJ2-1 and V is TRBV6-1; the D gene is possibly TRBD1 (5 bases). This CDR3 is built from 12 residues. Germline CDR1 MNHNS, CDR2 SASEGT. V lost 8 bases and J 8 bases, leaving 13 bases between the germline ends. As DNA, the CDR3 is TGTGCCAGCCAGGGCTACTTGGATGAGCAGTTCTTC. It codes for CASQGYLDEQFF.

The chain carries TRBV16 and TRBJ1-1, with 7 bases identical to TRBD1. The trim removed 3 bases at V and 5 bases at J, leaving 6 bases unmatched. The CDR3 has 14 amino acids. The germline CDR1 and CDR2 sequences are KGHSY and FQNENV. Here the CDR3 DNA reads TGTGCCAGCAGCCAGCAGGGGGTGGGGACTGAAGCTTTCTTT. Translating it yields CASSQQGVGTEAFF. Variable domain in full (rest from reference TRBV16 and TRBJ1-1): GEEVAQTPKHLVRGEGQKAKLYCAPIKGHSYVFWYQQVLKNEFKFLISFQNENVFDETGMPKERFSAKCLPNSPCSLEIQATKLEDSAVYFCASSQQGVGTEAFFGQGTRLTVV.

J is TRBJ2-3 and V is TRBV2; TRBD2 might be the D (5 bases). Germline V gives CDR1 SNHLY, CDR2 FYNNEI. V dropped 10 bases and J dropped 0 bases, with 14 bases sitting between them. The CDR3 has 14 amino acids. CDR3 in DNA: TGTGCCAATCCTAGCCCCAGTAGCACAGATACGCAGTATTTT. Protein: CANPSPSSTDTQYF.

The chain uses TRBV4-2 and TRBJ2-1, with D possibly matching TRBD2 (6 bases). The CDR3 has 15 residues. Trimming took 0 bases from V and 4 from J, leaving 10 bases between them. Germline V gene lookup returns CDR1 LGHNA and CDR2 YNFKEQ. CDR3 loop: CASSQDLAQYNEQFF. The CDR3 DNA follows: TGTGCCAGCAGCCAAGACCTAGCGCAATACAATGAGCAGTTCTTC.

The chain recombines TRBV18 with TRBJ2-3; a weak D match, TRBD2 (5 bases). This CDR3 is 16 amino acids long. V gave up 0 bases and J gave up 0 bases, with 10 bases separating them. Germline assignment: CDR1 KGHSH and CDR2 LQKENI. CDR3 in amino acids: CASSPPNGVSTDTQYF. As DNA, the CDR3 is TGTGCCAGCTCACCACCGAACGGGGTGAGCACAGATACGCAGTATTTT. Complete variable domain (other parts from reference TRBV18 and TRBJ2-3): NAGVMQNPRHLVRRRGQEARLRCSPMKGHSHVYWYRQLPEEGLKFMVYLQKENIIDESGMPKERFSAEFPKEGPSILRIQQVVRGDSAAYFCASSPPNGVSTDTQYFGPGTRLTVL.

The J gene is TRBJ1-6, the V gene TRBV6-5; 8 bases are a match to TRBD1. The CDR3 sequence is 16 residues long. Germline CDR1 reads MNHEY; CDR2 reads SVGAGI. V lost 0 bases to trimming and J lost 5 bases; unmatched junction nucleotides: 3. CDR3 loop: CASSYSGQGHNSPLHF. The CDR3 region has the DNA TGTGCCAGCAGTTACTCCGGACAGGGCCATAATTCACCCCTCCACTTT.

The rearrangement links TRBV14 to TRBJ1-1; 7 nucleotides agree with TRBD1. Germline V lookup: CDR1 SGHDN, CDR2 FVKESK. The CDR3 is 15 amino acids. The junction had 9 bases not matched to a gene; V was cut back by 4 bases and J by 4 bases. CDR3 bases: TGTGCCAGCAGCCCTTCGACAGGGCTGCGCACTGAAGCTTTCTTT. Its protein product is CASSPSTGLRTEAFF. The complete variable domain, with remaining parts taken from reference TRBV14 and TRBJ1-1, reads EAGVTQFPSHSVIEKGQTVTLRCDPISGHDNLYWYRRVMGKEIKFLLHFVKESKQDESGMPNNRFLAERTGGTYSTLKVQPAELEDSGVYFCASSPSTGLRTEAFFGQGTRLTVV.

This chain connects TRBV27 to TRBJ1-2, with D possibly TRBD1 on 6 matching bases. CDR1 and CDR2 from the germline V gene are MNHEY and SMNVEV (reference sequence). The V and J ends lost 1 base and 1 base respectively, with 10 bases between them. The CDR3 length is 15 residues. CDR3: CASSLYYRDNYGYTF. Written as DNA, the CDR3 is TGTGCCAGCAGTTTATATTACAGGGATAACTATGGCTACACCTTC.

This rearrangement joins TRBV18 to TRBJ2-7; possible D gene TRBD2, 7 bases. The V and J ends lost 6 bases and 4 bases respectively, with 16 bases between them. CDR3 size: 14 residues. In germline, CDR1 is KGHSH, CDR2 LQKENI. As DNA, the CDR3 is TGTGCCAGCTCCTTACAGGGTAGCGGGTACGAGCAGTACTTC. Its protein product is CASSLQGSGYEQYF. Drawing the rest from reference TRBV18 and TRBJ2-7, the complete variable domain is NAGVMQNPRHLVRRRGQEARLRCSPMKGHSHVYWYRQLPEEGLKFMVYLQKENIIDESGMPKERFSAEFPKEGPSILRIQQVVRGDSAAYFCASSLQGSGYEQYFGPGTRLTVT.

The rearrangement uses TRBV30 and TRBJ1-5; TRBD1 aligns across 8 bases. CDR3 length: 15 amino acids. V lost 1 base, J lost 2 bases, and 4 bases stayed unmatched. Germline CDR1 is GTSNPN and CDR2 is SVGIG (reference sequence). CDR3 sequence reads: CAWSGSGQGNQPQHF. As DNA, the CDR3 is TGTGCCTGGAGTGGCTCGGGACAGGGCAATCAGCCCCAGCATTTT.

This clone was counted once. A junction boundary mismatches the germline segment, possibly from a read error. The chain couples TRBV7-9 to TRBJ1-2; 7 nucleotides match TRBD1. The CDR3 sequence is 14 residues long. The germline CDR1 and CDR2 sequences are SEHNR and FQNEAQ (reference sequence). Here the CDR3 reads CSSSSISGGNGYTF. Written as DNA, the CDR3 is TGTTCCAGCAGCTCAATCTCAGGGGGAAATGGCTACACCTTC.

V and J are TRBV5-5 and TRBJ1-5; the D gene is possibly TRBD1 (6 bases). The CDR3 has 16 amino acids. The V gene's germline CDR1 is SGHKS and CDR2 YYEKEE (reference sequence). Trimming stripped 0 bases from V and 8 bases from J, with 18 bases between. CDR3 DNA: TGTGCCAGCAGCTTGGGGGTCGGGGGGGGCTGGGAGCCCCAGCATTTT. Protein product: CASSLGVGGGWEPQHF.

The chain recombines TRBV28 with TRBJ2-5; D is unresolved. The CDR3 is 14 amino acids. CDR1 is MDHEN and CDR2 is SYDVKM in the germline V gene. Trimming removed 5 bases at V and 5 bases at J, with 15 bases between. CDR3 in DNA: TGTGCCAGCAGTGGGCCCCTCGGTCTGGAGACCCAGTACTTC. This gives the protein CASSGPLGLETQYF.

The count of this clone is one. The genes are TRBV5-1 and TRBJ2-5; D perhaps matches TRBD2 (6 bases). Germline CDR1 reads SGHRS; CDR2 reads YFSETQ. With 4 bases removed from V and 5 bases from J, the gap between germline ends came to 12 bases. The CDR3 sequence is 13 residues long. The CDR3 region is CASSLTSWETQYF. As DNA, the CDR3 is TGCGCCAGCAGCCTGACTAGTTGGGAGACCCAGTACTTC.